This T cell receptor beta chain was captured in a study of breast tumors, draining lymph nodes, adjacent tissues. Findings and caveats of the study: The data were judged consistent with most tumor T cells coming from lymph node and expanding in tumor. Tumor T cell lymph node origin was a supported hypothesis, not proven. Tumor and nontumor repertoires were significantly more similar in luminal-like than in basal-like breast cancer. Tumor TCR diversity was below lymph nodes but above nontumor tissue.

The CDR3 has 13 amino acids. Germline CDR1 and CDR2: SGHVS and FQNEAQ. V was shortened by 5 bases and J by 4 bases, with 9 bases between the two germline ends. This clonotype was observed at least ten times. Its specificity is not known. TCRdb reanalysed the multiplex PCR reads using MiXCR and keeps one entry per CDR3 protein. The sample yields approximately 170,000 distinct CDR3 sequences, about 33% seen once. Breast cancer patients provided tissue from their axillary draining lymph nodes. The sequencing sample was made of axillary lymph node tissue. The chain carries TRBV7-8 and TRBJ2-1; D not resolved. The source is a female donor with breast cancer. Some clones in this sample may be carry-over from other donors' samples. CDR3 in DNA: TGTGCCAGCAGCCCTGTGGGGTACAATGAGCAGTTCTTC. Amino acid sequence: CASSPVGYNEQFF.